This section outlines one TCR beta chain sequence together with its context. The data were obtained in a study of control samples from healthy donors and cancer patients. Sequenced by immunoSEQ multiplex PCR; TCRdb stores in-frame clones only, minus some. The data contain about 120,000 clones, about 88% of them seen just once; the ten biggest clones take up over 2%. Sequenced sample: blood. The receptor was derived from a woman in her sixties or seventies in good health.

The CDR3 bases are TGTGCCAGCAGTTCCCGGACAGGGGCCACTGAAGCTTTCTTT. This codes for CASSSRTGATEAFF. The chain joins TRBV27 to TRBJ1-1, with TRBD1 matching over 9 bases. This CDR3 has 14 amino acids. J lost 4 bases, V lost 4 bases, and 4 bases had no gene match. Looked up from germline, CDR1 is MNHEY and CDR2 is SMNVEV (reference sequence).